This TCR beta chain was identified in a study of early T cells in non-severe SARS-CoV-2 infection (dated by TCRdb to the early 2020s). Study-wide context: Because TCR sequencing relied on bulk RNA taken from unsorted whole blood, pairing of alpha and beta chains was not possible.

What the work shows at the level of the full study, not this receptor alone: VDJdb matching was skewed toward anti-spike CD8 responses and likely underestimated virus-specific expansions by missing private and CD4 specificities.

To prepare the library, 5' RACE was applied. Sequencing used a NextSeq 500. To correct for sequencing error and PCR bias, the TCR library protocol tagged individual cDNA molecules with unique molecular identifiers. TCR alpha and beta chains were both sequenced, and the abundances of alpha and beta sequences in each sample were closely correlated with each other. The study's processing was this. V gene, J gene and CDR3 annotation of TCR sequences was performed with Decombinator V4. Expanded TCRs were defined as changing significantly between any two time points under a Poisson model with p below 0.0001. Abundances of TCRs were expressed as counts per million after normalisation to the total number of TCRs sequenced in each sample. MAIT TCRs were defined by TRAV1-2 paired with TRAJ12, TRAJ20 or TRAJ33, and iNKT TCRs by TRAV10 paired with TRAJ18. VDJdb, accessed on 1 November 2021, was searched for TCRs annotated for CMV, EBV and SARS-CoV-2, and TCRs annotated for more than one antigen were excluded. Using fastp at Q25 and MiXCR, TCRdb reprocessed the public reads and kept productive beta chains. Rows with one shared CDR3 protein collapse into an entry with the most common genes and DNA. V and J calls and clone size were set by TCRdb, not the authors. This sample holds about 60,000 distinct CDR3 sequences; approximately 12% were observed only once. 4% to 4.5% of the sample is taken by the ten largest.

This clonotype was observed at least ten times. Its specific antigen is unknown. Per-nucleotide qualities are absent, and no much larger clonotype sits a single base away. This was a case-control study nested in a cohort of healthcare workers in London, UK, who had nasopharyngeal swab PCR tests and blood samples taken every week. Healthcare workers were recruited between 23 and 31 March 2020, during the week of the UK lockdown, and were followed weekly for up to roughly 16 weeks. CDR1 is given as DFQATT and CDR2 as SNEGSKA, both from the germline V gene (reference sequence). Reading from cysteine to phenylalanine, the CDR3 counts 16 amino acids. Only the CDR3 region is kept as DNA, spanning 48 bases read in frame from base 1. Trimming costs V 6 bases and J 4 bases, and their ends lie 22 bases apart.

The V and J genes are TRBV20-1 and TRBJ1-5; the D gene is perhaps TRBD1, from 5 matching bases. Sequencing was done on a sample of whole blood. This receptor was identified in an adult who was a healthcare worker with PCR-confirmed SARS-CoV-2 infection or an uninfected control (not recorded which). The base sequence is TGCAGTGCGCGAGAGGTAGCAGGGTTGTCTAATCAGCCCCAGCATTTT. This yields the protein CSAREVAGLSNQPQHF.